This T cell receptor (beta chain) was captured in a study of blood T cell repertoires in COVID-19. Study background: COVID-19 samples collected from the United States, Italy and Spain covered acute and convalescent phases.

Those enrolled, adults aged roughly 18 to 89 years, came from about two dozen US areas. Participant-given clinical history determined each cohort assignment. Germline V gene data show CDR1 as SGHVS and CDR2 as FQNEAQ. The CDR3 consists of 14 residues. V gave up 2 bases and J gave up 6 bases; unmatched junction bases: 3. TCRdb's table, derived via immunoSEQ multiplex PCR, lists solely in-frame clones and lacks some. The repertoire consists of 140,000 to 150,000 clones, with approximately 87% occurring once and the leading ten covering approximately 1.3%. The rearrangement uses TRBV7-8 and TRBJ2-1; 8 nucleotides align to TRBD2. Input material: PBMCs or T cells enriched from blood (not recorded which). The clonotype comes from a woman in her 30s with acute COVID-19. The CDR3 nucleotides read TGTGCCAGCAGCTTAAATCGGGGGGGCAATGAGCAGTTCTTC. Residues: CASSLNRGGNEQFF.